The following is a TCR beta chain sequence with its context. Its antigen is unknown. Treatment defined: oral pan-JAK inhibitor, 5-10 mg twice daily. This sample stems from a study of CD8+ T cells in alopecia areata. As for the study in general: Treated patients' severity was scored by percentage of affected scalp area.

The authors extracted RNA and reverse transcribed it into cDNA as the sequencing template. Libraries were prepared by immunoSEQ multiplex PCR; TCRdb keeps only in-frame clonotypes and omits some of them. The sample yields about 210,000 clones, over 60% seen once. Germline V gene lookup returns CDR1 SGHDT and CDR2 YYEEEE. The length of the CDR3 is 14 residues. The V end lost 2 bases, the J end lost 1 base, and 9 bases lay between the germline ends. Study outcomes and limitations: Persistence in scalp and blood during tofacitinib was observed for many expanded lesional clones. Affected scalp, especially in alopecia totalis/universalis, had a higher clonality than normal scalp did. Given one nonresponder, whether baseline CD8+ expansion relates to response remains uncertain.

Sequencing used CD4+ T cells sorted from blood, obtained at week 4, from a patient treated with tofacitinib. The chain joins TRBV5-6 to TRBJ1-1, with D tentatively TRBD1 (5 bases). This receptor was obtained from a human donor with alopecia areata. CDR3 protein: CASSFGAENTEAFF. The CDR3 DNA sequence: TGTGCCAGCAGCTTCGGGGCCGAGAACACTGAAGCTTTCTTT.